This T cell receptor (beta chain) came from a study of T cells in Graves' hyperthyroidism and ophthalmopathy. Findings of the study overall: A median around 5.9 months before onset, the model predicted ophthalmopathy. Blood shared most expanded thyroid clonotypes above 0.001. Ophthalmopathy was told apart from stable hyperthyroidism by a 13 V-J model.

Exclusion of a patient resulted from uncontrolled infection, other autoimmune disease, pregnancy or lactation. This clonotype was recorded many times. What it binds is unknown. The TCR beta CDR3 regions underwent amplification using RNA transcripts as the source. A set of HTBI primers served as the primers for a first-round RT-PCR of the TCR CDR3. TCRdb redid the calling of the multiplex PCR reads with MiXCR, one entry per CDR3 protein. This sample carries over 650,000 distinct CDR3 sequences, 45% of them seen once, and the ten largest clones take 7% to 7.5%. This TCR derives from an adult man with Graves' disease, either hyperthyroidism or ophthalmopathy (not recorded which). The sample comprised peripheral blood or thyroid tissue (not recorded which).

DNA of the CDR3: TGTGCCAGCAGCCAGCGATCCGGGAGAGGGATATATTTT. This codes for CASSQRSGRGIYF. The rearrangement links TRBV12-3 or TRBV12-4 to TRBJ1-3; D is ambiguous. V lost 6 bases to trimming and J lost 13 bases, with 19 bases between them. There are 13 residues in the CDR3.